A single sample gave rise to the 16 T cell receptor beta chains below, sequenced in a study of blood T cell repertoires in COVID-19. The data were produced by immunoSEQ multiplex PCR, yet TCRdb's version contains in-frame clones alone and is incomplete. The sample has about 140,000 clones, around nine tenths seen once. Input material: peripheral blood. The receptor source for this set is a woman aged 55-75 years with acute or convalescent COVID-19.

J is TRBJ1-2 and V is TRBV7-2, with D maybe TRBD1 (5 bases). V was pared by 7 bases and J by 8 bases, with 20 bases between. CDR3 length equals 14 residues. Germline CDR1 SGHTA, CDR2 FQGNSA. The CDR3 bases are TGTGCCAGCACCACCCCACCCGGGGGGTCCGGCTACACCTTC. This translates into CASTTPPGGSGYTF.

The V and J genes are TRBV4-3 and TRBJ2-3; D is possibly TRBD2 (7 bases). The germline V gene has CDR1 LGHNA and CDR2 YSLEER. The CDR3 loop spans 15 amino acids. The V end was cut by 4 bases, the J end by 4 bases, with 15 bases between. The CDR3 DNA reads TGCGCCAGCAGCCCCGAGGGGGGGGCAGCAGATACGCAGTATTTT. Encoded protein: CASSPEGGAADTQYF.

V is TRBV27 and J is TRBJ2-7, with D perhaps matching TRBD2 (6 bases). The CDR3 contains 13 residues. V lost 8 bases, J lost 0 bases, and 11 bases lay in between. Germline V gene lookup returns CDR1 MNHEY and CDR2 SMNVEV (reference sequence). CDR3 DNA: TGTGCCAGCCGGGGGTTGGGCTCCTACGAGCAGTACTTC. Protein: CASRGLGSYEQYF.

This clone is a singleton in its sample. The chain uses TRBV19 and TRBJ2-3, with 10 positions matching TRBD2. The length of the CDR3 is 16 residues. With V trimmed by 6 bases and J by 6 bases, 12 bases remained unmatched. Germline loops: CDR1 LNHDA, CDR2 SQIVND (reference sequence). CDR3 in DNA: TGTGCCAGTAGCTTGGGACTAGCGTGGGAAACTGATACGCAGTATTTT. Protein sequence: CASSLGLAWETDTQYF. Based on the CDR3 plus reference TRBV19 and TRBJ2-3, the full variable domain is DGGITQSPKYLFRKEGQNVTLSCEQNLNHDAMYWYRQDPGQGLRLIYYSQIVNDFQKGDIAEGYSVSREKKESFPLTVTSAQKNPTAFYLCASSLGLAWETDTQYFGPGTRLTVL.

This rearrangement joins TRBV2 to TRBJ2-3; D unclear. This CDR3 has 13 residues. V lost 2 bases and J lost 2, with 5 bases in between. The germline V gene encodes CDR1 SNHLY and CDR2 FYNNEI. CDR3 sequence reads: CASSEPHTDTQYF. The DNA of the CDR3 is TGTGCCAGCAGTGAACCCCACACAGATACGCAGTATTTT. Variable domain in full (rest from reference TRBV2 and TRBJ2-3): EPEVTQTPSHQVTQMGQEVILRCVPISNHLYFYWYRQILGQKVEFLVSFYNNEISEKSEIFDDQFSVERPDGSNFTLKIRSTKLEDSAMYFCASSEPHTDTQYFGPGTRLTVL.

The chain combines TRBV7-2 with TRBJ1-5; a possible D gene is TRBD1 (6 bases). V was shortened by 4 bases and J by 4 bases, with 14 bases between the two germline ends. Germline lookup yields CDR1 SGHTA and CDR2 FQGNSA. There are 15 residues in the CDR3. DNA for the CDR3: TGTGCCAGCAGCTCCGATCTACAGGGTAATCAGCCCCAGCATTTT. Protein: CASSSDLQGNQPQHF.

The chain employs TRBV24-1 and TRBJ1-5; D might be TRBD1 (5 bases). The ends were cut back, 2 bases at V and 6 bases at J, with 10 bases in the middle. This CDR3 has 14 amino acids. The germline V gene has CDR1 KGHDR and CDR2 SFDVKD. The CDR3 coding sequence is TGTGCCACCAGTGATTCAGTCGGGGGTCAGCCCCAGCATTTT. Residues: CATSDSVGGQPQHF.

The J gene is TRBJ1-5, the V gene TRBV28; 10 positions match TRBD1. Losses at the gene ends were 5 bases for V and 2 bases for J; bases not matched to a gene: 3. This CDR3 has 15 residues. Germline values: CDR1 MDHEN, CDR2 SYDVKM. CDR3 sequence reads: CASSRTGGGNQPQHF. The CDR3 coding sequence is TGTGCCAGCAGTCGGACAGGGGGTGGCAATCAGCCCCAGCATTTT.

The chain couples TRBV5-1 to TRBJ1-2, with 10 bases fitting TRBD1. The germline gives CDR1 SGHRS, CDR2 YFSETQ. Trimming at V came to 0 bases and at J to 6 bases, leaving 8 bases not matched to a gene. This CDR3 is 16 amino acids long. CDR3 protein: CASSLGRQGAMDGYTF. The CDR3 region has the DNA TGCGCCAGCAGCTTGGGTCGACAGGGGGCGATGGATGGCTACACCTTC.

V is TRBV7-2 and J is TRBJ1-6, with D tentatively TRBD1 (5 bases). The CDR3 covers 14 residues. The germline V and J ends were trimmed by 8 bases and 7 bases, with 15 bases remaining between them. Per the germline V gene, CDR1 is SGHTA and CDR2 is FQGNSA. The CDR3 DNA reads TGTGCCAGCGCAGCTCTGACAGAAAATTCACCCCTCCACTTT. Its translation is CASAALTENSPLHF.

The rearrangement uses TRBV5-1 and TRBJ1-1; weak D call: TRBD1 (5 bases). CDR1 and CDR2 from the germline V gene are SGHRS and YFSETQ. Trimming left V 2 bases short and J 4 bases short, with 15 bases between. The CDR3 loop spans 15 amino acids. CDR3 region: CASSFFPGWATEAFF. CDR3 coding DNA: TGCGCCAGCAGCTTTTTTCCAGGGTGGGCCACTGAAGCTTTCTTT.

The J gene is TRBJ2-1, the V gene TRBV6-5, with TRBD1 matching over 11 bases. Germline V CDR1 and CDR2: MNHEY, SVGAGI. The CDR3 has 15 residues. The junction had 10 bases not matched to a gene; V was cut back by 6 bases and J by 9 bases. The CDR3 protein is CASRGQGVIGGEQFF. The CDR3, as DNA: TGTGCCAGCAGGGGACAGGGGGTGATTGGGGGTGAGCAGTTCTTC.

The gene calls are TRBV6-5 and TRBJ1-3; D possibly corresponds to TRBD1 (5 bases). The length of the CDR3 is 15 residues. Germline-derived CDR1 and CDR2 are MNHEY and SVGAGI. Trimming pared 7 bases from V and 4 bases from J, leaving 17 bases between. CDR3 DNA: TGTGCCAGCACCCCGGACGCAGGGCAAGGAAACACCATATATTTT. It is translated as CASTPDAGQGNTIYF.

V gene TRBV3-1 (or the pseudogene TRBV3-2) combines with J gene TRBJ1-2, with a weak D call TRBD1 (5 bases). Germline V CDR1 and CDR2: LGHDT, YNNKEL (reference sequence). The CDR3 consists of 15 residues. V lost 2 bases and J 6 bases, leaving 16 bases between the germline ends. CDR3 in amino acids: CASSQNRRGIDGYTF. The CDR3 coding sequence is TGTGCCAGCAGCCAAAATAGACGGGGGATTGATGGCTACACCTTC.

The chain combines TRBV11-3 with TRBJ1-2; TRBD1 agrees at 7 bases. The germline gives CDR1 SGHNT, CDR2 YENEEA. The V gene end was trimmed by 5 bases and the J gene end by 0 bases; junction bases not matched to a gene: 3. CDR3 length: 14 residues. CDR3 nucleotide sequence: TGTGCCAGCAGCCGGGACAGATCTAACTATGGCTACACCTTC. The encoded protein is CASSRDRSNYGYTF.

V is TRBV5-1 and J is TRBJ2-7; 8 positions match TRBD2. V lost 0 bases, J lost 2 bases, and 16 bases stayed unmatched. This CDR3 has 19 amino acids. Germline V gene sequence: CDR1 SGHRS, CDR2 YFSETQ. The CDR3: CASSLASRPGLGSTYEQYF. CDR3 sequence (DNA): TGCGCCAGCAGCTTGGCTAGTCGTCCGGGACTAGGCAGTACCTACGAGCAGTACTTC.